The table lists the clone carrying this T cell receptor beta chain with a few counts. Its antigen is not identified. V gave up 7 bases and J gave up 4 bases, with 16 bases separating them. The CDR3 spans 13 residues. Looked up from germline, CDR1 is SQVTM and CDR2 is ANQGSEA. These data originate in a study of T-cell memory formation after mild COVID-19. General study results and limits: Most CD4+ clones that shrank were in CM and EM, while CD8+ ones turned up in EMRA.

5'RACE with constant-segment primers yielded barcoded, UMI-tagged TCR alpha and TCR beta cDNA libraries. Each CDR3 protein is one row after TCRdb ran MiXCR on the 5' RACE reads. The sample has nearly 250,000 distinct CDR3 sequences, 15% seen once. J is TRBJ2-5 and V is TRBV29-1; tentatively, D is TRBD1 or TRBD2 (5 bases each). The sequencing input was PBMCs or a T cell subset sorted from them (not recorded which). This TCR was sampled from an adult woman who had mild COVID-19 (a few samples of this study predate the infection). Cell type and time point are not known. The CDR3 DNA reads as TGCAGCGCCGAGGGGTCAGAGCGAGAGACCCAGTACTTC. This codes for CSAEGSERETQYF.